These T cell receptor beta chains were read from a single sample in a study of post-analysis software for immune sequencing data. TCRdb fed the PCR reads into MiXCR, producing one record per CDR3 protein. The sample carries about half a million distinct CDR3 sequences, around 36% recorded once. The sequenced material came from blood. These TCRs come from a girl under 18 with multiple sclerosis. The CDR3 runs from the conserved cysteine through the conserved F or W. The D gene is left open where the match is weak. For some rows the clone size is stated as once, few or many, or as a class when expanded; others skip it.

V: TRBV4-1; J: TRBJ2-2; D: TRBD2; size: few; DNA: TGCGCCAGCAGCCCCCTAGGCGGGGGGGCAGAGGCCGGGGAGCTGTTTTTT; CDR3: CASSPLGGGAEAGELFF
V: TRBV7-2; J: TRBJ2-3; D: .; size: .; DNA: TGTGCCAGCAGCTTGGAGCCCCTAATTCGTGGAGATACGCAGTATTTT; CDR3: CASSLEPLIRGDTQYF
V: TRBV5-4; J: TRBJ2-4; D: .; size: .; DNA: TGTGCCAGCAGCCGCAAGGGGGGAGCCAAAAACATTCAGTACTTC; CDR3: CASSRKGGAKNIQYF
V: TRBV5-1; J: TRBJ2-5; D: .; size: .; DNA: TGCGCCAGCAGCTTGGAGCTTACGGGGGTCCAAGAGACCCAGTACTTC; CDR3: CASSLELTGVQETQYF
V: TRBV9; J: TRBJ1-6; D: TRBD1; size: .; DNA: TGTGCCAGCAGCGTACAGGGGGATTCCTATAATTCACCCCTCCACTTT; CDR3: CASSVQGDSYNSPLHF
V: TRBV5-1; J: TRBJ1-2; D: .; size: few; DNA: TGCGCCAGCAGCTTGGCCGGCGCGGGCGGCTACACCTTC; CDR3: CASSLAGAGGYTF
V: TRBV10-3; J: TRBJ1-5; D: .; size: .; DNA: TGTGCCATCAGTGCGGAAAGGGGCAATCAGCCCCAGCATTTT; CDR3: CAISAERGNQPQHF
V: TRBV7-9; J: TRBJ2-5; D: TRBD1; size: .; DNA: TGTGCCAGCAGCCAGACAGGGCTTCGGCAAGAGACCCAGTACTTC; CDR3: CASSQTGLRQETQYF
V: TRBV3-1; J: TRBJ2-1; D: .; size: .; DNA: TGTGCCAGCGGGGGGGGCCTCTACAATGAGCAGTTCTTC; CDR3: CASGGGLYNEQFF
V: TRBV4-1; J: TRBJ1-4; D: .; size: few; DNA: TGCGCCAGCAGCCAAGTCCCATCCAGGGGAAAACTGTTTTTT; CDR3: CASSQVPSRGKLFF
V: TRBV11-2; J: TRBJ1-2; D: .; size: .; DNA: TGTGCCAGCAGCCCGAATCGTGACTATGGCTACACCTTC; CDR3: CASSPNRDYGYTF
V: TRBV15; J: TRBJ2-1; D: TRBD1; size: .; DNA: TGTGCCACCCGGGACAGTGTTTACAATGAGCAGTTCTTC; CDR3: CATRDSVYNEQFF
V: TRBV20-1; J: TRBJ2-7; D: TRBD1; size: .; DNA: TGCAGTGCTACCGGGACAGACTACGAGCAGTACTTC; CDR3: CSATGTDYEQYF
V: TRBV2; J: TRBJ2-3; D: TRBD2; size: many; DNA: TGTGCCAGCAGCCCTAGCGGGGACACAGATACGCAGTATTTT; CDR3: CASSPSGDTDTQYF
V: TRBV7-9; J: TRBJ2-3; D: .; size: few; DNA: TGTGCCAGCAGCTTAGCTCGGGCCGACGGCACAGATACGCAGTATTTT; CDR3: CASSLARADGTDTQYF
V: TRBV7-9; J: TRBJ2-7; D: TRBD1; size: .; DNA: TGTGCCAGCAGCTTCTCCGGGCCTACAGGGGTCACCTACGAGCAGTACTTC; CDR3: CASSFSGPTGVTYEQYF
V: TRBV5-5; J: TRBJ1-2; D: .; size: .; DNA: TGTGCCAGCAGCTGGGAATTAGCCCTATATGGCTACACCTTC; CDR3: CASSWELALYGYTF
V: TRBV27; J: TRBJ1-2; D: .; size: few; DNA: TGTGCCAGCAGCCCCTGGACAGAGACAACGTTCACCTTC; CDR3: CASSPWTETTFTF
V: TRBV29-1; J: TRBJ2-1; D: TRBD2; size: few; DNA: TGCAGCGTTGAAGGAATTTCTAGCGGGGGGGCCTATGAGCAGTTCTTC; CDR3: CSVEGISSGGAYEQFF
V: TRBV18; J: TRBJ2-5; D: .; size: .; DNA: TGTGCCAGCACACAGGGTGTCCAAGAGACCCAGTACTTC; CDR3: CASTQGVQETQYF
V: TRBV5-1; J: TRBJ2-7; D: .; size: .; DNA: TGCGCCAGCCGTGACGGGGCCAGGAGCTCCTACGAGCAGTACTTC; CDR3: CASRDGARSSYEQYF
V: TRBV6-5; J: TRBJ2-7; D: .; size: few; DNA: TGTGCCTCCTCGGCTACGGGCAGGATTGTGGACGAGCAGTACTTC; CDR3: CASSATGRIVDEQYF
V: TRBV29-1; J: TRBJ1-2; D: TRBD1; size: .; DNA: TGCAGCGTTCGGGACAGGACCTATGGCTACACCTTC; CDR3: CSVRDRTYGYTF
V: TRBV5-6; J: TRBJ1-1; D: .; size: few; DNA: TGTGCCAGCAGCTTGGGGGACACCTACACTGAAGCTTTCTTT; CDR3: CASSLGDTYTEAFF
V: TRBV6-1; J: TRBJ1-2; D: .; size: once; DNA: TGTGCCAGCAGTGGGTCCGGGACAAATGGCTACACCTTC; CDR3: CASSGSGTNGYTF
V: TRBV4-1; J: TRBJ2-5; D: .; size: .; DNA: TGCGCCAGCAGCCGCACCCAGGGTACCCAAGAGACCCAGTACTTC; CDR3: CASSRTQGTQETQYF
V: TRBV5-1; J: TRBJ2-7; D: TRBD2; size: few; DNA: TGCGCCAGCAGCCCCTCTAGCGGGGGGGCGTCGTACGAGCAGTACTTC; CDR3: CASSPSSGGASYEQYF
V: TRBV20-1; J: TRBJ1-5; D: .; size: .; DNA: TGCAGTGCTAGCAGCAATCAGCCCCAGCATTTT; CDR3: CSASSNQPQHF
V: TRBV10-3; J: TRBJ2-2; D: TRBD2; size: .; DNA: TGTGCCATCGGGACTAGCGGGGCGGACAACACCGGGGAGCTGTTTTTT; CDR3: CAIGTSGADNTGELFF
V: TRBV2; J: TRBJ2-7; D: .; size: few; DNA: TGTGCCAGCGGAGTATCCTACGAGCAGTACTTC; CDR3: CASGVSYEQYF
V: TRBV12-3/TRBV12-4; J: TRBJ2-4; D: TRBD2; size: .; DNA: TGTGCCAGCAGCCCGGAACTAGCGGGTTCTGGGGATCTAGCCAAAAACATTCAGTACTTC; CDR3: CASSPELAGSGDLAKNIQYF
V: TRBV20-1; J: TRBJ1-5; D: TRBD1; size: .; DNA: TGCAGTGCTAAGGGACAGGGGACCAATCAGCCCCAGCATTTT; CDR3: CSAKGQGTNQPQHF
V: TRBV27; J: TRBJ2-5; D: .; size: .; DNA: TGTGCCAGCAGTTTACAGTACCAAGAGACCCAGTACTTC; CDR3: CASSLQYQETQYF
V: TRBV19; J: TRBJ1-1; D: TRBD1; size: .; DNA: TGTGCCAGTAGGACAGGGGGCCTGAACACTGAAGCTTTCTTT; CDR3: CASRTGGLNTEAFF
V: TRBV5-1; J: TRBJ2-1; D: TRBD2; size: .; DNA: TGCGCCAGCAGCTTGGCCGCTAGCGGCCCCCCGGTTCCACCCTACAATGAGCAGTTCTTC; CDR3: CASSLAASGPPVPPYNEQFF
V: TRBV3-1; J: TRBJ2-1; D: .; size: .; DNA: TGTGCCAGCAGCCAAGATGTAGGGTCCAAGTTGGGTTGGCGCAATGAGCAGTTCTTC; CDR3: CASSQDVGSKLGWRNEQFF
V: TRBV12-3/TRBV12-4; J: TRBJ1-2; D: .; size: few; DNA: TGTGCCAGCAGTTTACGGATCCGGGGTGGCTACACCTTC; CDR3: CASSLRIRGGYTF
V: TRBV2; J: TRBJ1-6; D: .; size: .; DNA: TGTGCCAGCACCAGGGGACCGAATTCACCCCTCCACTTT; CDR3: CASTRGPNSPLHF
V: TRBV6-1; J: TRBJ2-5; D: TRBD1; size: .; DNA: TGTGTCAGCAGCTTCCTCCGGGACAGGGCAGAGACCCAGTACTTC; CDR3: CVSSFLRDRAETQYF
V: TRBV7-8; J: TRBJ2-3; D: .; size: .; DNA: TGTGCCAGCAGCTTAGATTCACGCACAGATACGCAGTATTTT; CDR3: CASSLDSRTDTQYF
V: TRBV5-1; J: TRBJ2-1; D: .; size: .; DNA: TGCGCCAGCAGCTTAACGGGGACACCAACCTACAATGAGCAGTTCTTC; CDR3: CASSLTGTPTYNEQFF
V: TRBV2; J: TRBJ2-7; D: .; size: .; DNA: TGTGCCAGCAGTGAATTCGAACACCGCACCTACGAGCAGTACTTC; CDR3: CASSEFEHRTYEQYF